This T cell receptor (beta chain) came from a study of T cell repertoires in cytomegalovirus infection. The V and J ends lost 1 base and 5 bases respectively, with 14 bases between them. Germline CDR1 MGHRA, CDR2 YSYEKL. There are 15 residues in the CDR3. TCRdb independently ran MiXCR on the reads; one entry per CDR3 protein. Of around 770,000 distinct CDR3 sequences in the sample, almost 30% were seen once. This clonotype was detected only a few times. Its antigen is currently unknown. The TCR was taken from a human donor in good health (CMV status not recorded). Some clones in this sample may be carry-over from other donors' samples. This specimen was cultured CD8+ T cells from PBMCs, taken from culture after CMV antigen stimulation. V gene TRBV4-1 combines with J gene TRBJ2-5; possibly TRBD2 for D (6 bases). In nucleotides, the CDR3 is TGCGCCAGCAGCCAAGCCGGGTCCCGGGAGGAGACCCAGTACTTC. Translating gives CASSQAGSREETQYF.